Sequencing of this T cell receptor beta chain was carried out in a study of control samples from healthy donors and cancer patients. This table comes from immunoSEQ multiplex PCR, and its TCRdb copy is limited to in-frame clones, with some not included. The table includes about 130,000 clones, about nine tenths detected once. In its sample, this clone was seen once. J lost 5 bases, V lost 4 bases, and 4 bases had no gene match. CDR3 size: 15 residues. Germline CDR1 and CDR2: MNHEY and SMNVEV (reference sequence). The genes are TRBV27 and TRBJ2-1; 11 positions match TRBD2. This clonotype originated in a woman aged 45-60 years in good health. Sample: blood. The CDR3 bases are TGTGCCAGCAGTTCATTAGCGGGGGGGGACAATGAGCAGTTCTTC. It specifies CASSSLAGGDNEQFF.